These 15 T cell receptor beta chains were sequenced from one sample in a study of blood T cell repertoires in COVID-19. Sequencing used immunoSEQ multiplex PCR; TCRdb keeps in-frame clones, though not all of them. Of a few hundred thousand clones in the sample, 85% to 90% were seen once. Sequences were obtained from peripheral blood. The receptor source for this set is a man younger than 45 with acute or convalescent COVID-19.

The J gene is TRBJ2-7, the V gene TRBV7-2; 8 positions agree with TRBD2. Germline V gives CDR1 SGHTA, CDR2 FQGNSA. The CDR3 is 14 residues long. J lost 3 bases, V lost 2 bases, and 3 bases had no gene match. The CDR3 sequence is CASSLRTSFYEQYF. In DNA, the CDR3 is TGTGCCAGCAGCTTAAGGACTAGCTTCTACGAGCAGTACTTC. The variable domain in full, with the rest retrieved from reference TRBV7-2 and TRBJ2-7, is GAGVSQSPSNKVTEKGKDVELRCDPISGHTALYWYRQSLGQGLEFLIYFQGNSAPDKSGLPSDRFSAERTGGSVSTLTIQRTQQEDSAVYLCASSLRTSFYEQYFGPGTRLTVT.

Turning to this clone: The same CDR3 also results from other DNA sequences found in this sample. J is TRBJ1-1 and V is TRBV27; the D gene is possibly TRBD1 (5 bases). Trimming cost V 2 bases and J 4 bases, with 8 bases left between them. Germline CDR1 MNHEY, CDR2 SMNVEV (reference sequence). The CDR3 is 13 amino acids. The CDR3 protein is CASSLARGTEAFF. The CDR3 region has the DNA TGTGCCAGCAGTTTAGCTAGGGGCACTGAAGCTTTCTTT.

This clone was seen just once. The rearrangement joins TRBV3-1 (or the pseudogene TRBV3-2) to TRBJ1-1, with D maybe TRBD1 (6 bases). Trimming shortened V by 2 bases and J by 1 base, and 17 bases separated the two germline ends. CDR1 and CDR2 from the germline V gene are LGHDT and YNNKEL (reference sequence). CDR3 length: 17 amino acids. The chain's CDR3 is CASSQFRGGGANTEAFF. The DNA of the CDR3 is TGTGCCAGCAGCCAATTCAGGGGAGGGGGTGCGAACACTGAAGCTTTCTTT.

The table lists this clone with a few counts. The rearrangement links TRBV4-2 to TRBJ2-3, with a tentative D call TRBD1 (5 bases). The CDR3 has 15 residues. V dropped 0 bases and J dropped 6 bases, with 13 bases sitting between them. CDR1 is LGHNA, CDR2 YNFKEQ, per germline. CDR3 bases: TGTGCCAGCAGCCAAGATAGCATGAAGGGGGATACGCAGTATTTT. Its protein product is CASSQDSMKGDTQYF.

The rearrangement uses TRBV27 and TRBJ2-3; 7 bases fit TRBD2. The CDR3 has 17 amino acids. Trimming removed 3 bases from V and 3 bases from J; junction bases left unmatched: 12. Germline CDR1 and CDR2: MNHEY and SMNVEV (reference sequence). CDR3 loop: CASSFAGEGYWTDTQYF. Here the CDR3 DNA reads TGTGCCAGCAGTTTTGCGGGAGAGGGATATTGGACAGATACGCAGTATTTT.

The chain joins TRBV28 to TRBJ2-1; 8 positions match TRBD2. V lost 6 bases and J lost 12; bases outside the gene matches: 7. Germline values: CDR1 MDHEN, CDR2 SYDVKM. The CDR3 has 12 residues. The CDR3 region is CASRTGTSGQFF. For the CDR3, the DNA is TGTGCCAGCAGAACCGGGACTAGTGGGCAGTTCTTC.

The rearrangement joins TRBV5-8 to TRBJ2-7; 7 bases map to TRBD1. Losses at the gene ends were 5 bases for V and 5 bases for J; bases not matched to a gene: 7. Germline values: CDR1 SGHTS, CDR2 YDEGEE. There are 13 residues in the CDR3. CDR3 region: CASRTTGSDEQYF. CDR3 nucleotide sequence: TGTGCCAGCAGAACGACAGGGTCGGACGAGCAGTACTTC.

CDR3 coding DNA: TGCGCCAGCAGCCCGCCGGGGGGCAACGAGCAGTACTTC. This encodes CASSPPGGNEQYF. The chain combines TRBV5-1 with TRBJ2-7; TRBD2 might be the D (7 bases). This CDR3 contains 13 residues. Germline V gene data show CDR1 as SGHRS and CDR2 as YFSETQ. V lost 4 bases and J 5 bases, leaving 13 bases between the germline ends.

This chain joins TRBV5-1 and TRBJ1-2, with TRBD1 as a possible D gene (5 bases). The V gene lost 3 bases and the J gene lost 8 bases, with 17 bases spanning the gap. Germline V gene data show CDR1 as SGHRS and CDR2 as YFSETQ. The CDR3 is 14 residues long. The CDR3 DNA reads as TGCGCCAGCAGCTCGGAAAGCGCAGGGCTGGGCTACACCTTC. Encoded protein: CASSSESAGLGYTF.

V gene TRBV14 combines with J gene TRBJ1-1, with D possibly matching TRBD1 (5 bases). The germline gives CDR1 SGHDN, CDR2 FVKESK. This CDR3 contains 17 residues. V was pared by 4 bases and J by 4 bases, with 22 bases between. The CDR3 DNA is TGTGCCAGCAGCCCCCTCACGTCAGGAGGGACGGGCACTGAAGCTTTCTTT. Its translation: CASSPLTSGGTGTEAFF.

Comments on this clone: Within the sample, other DNA sequences also encode this same CDR3. The genes are TRBV28 and TRBJ1-1; D possibly corresponds to TRBD1 (5 bases). V was clipped by 2 bases and J by 5 bases, with 12 bases between them. The CDR3 totals 14 residues. The V gene's germline CDR1 is MDHEN and CDR2 SYDVKM. The CDR3 region has the DNA TGTGCCAGCAGTTTAGGCCAGGGCGGAACTGAAGCTTTCTTT. This codes for CASSLGQGGTEAFF.

The CDR3 loop reads CASSPGGAQETQYF. The CDR3 DNA sequence: TGCGCCAGCAGCCCAGGCGGGGCACAAGAGACCCAGTACTTC. The chain couples TRBV5-1 to TRBJ2-5; possibly TRBD2 for D (6 bases). The CDR3 loop spans 14 amino acids. Germline loops: CDR1 SGHRS, CDR2 YFSETQ. V was trimmed by 4 bases and J by 2 bases, leaving 12 bases between them. Complete variable domain (other parts from reference TRBV5-1 and TRBJ2-5): KAGVTQTPRYLIKTRGQQVTLSCSPISGHRSVSWYQQTPGQGLQFLFEYFSETQRNKGNFPGRFSGRQFSNSRSEMNVSTLELGDSALYLCASSPGGAQETQYFGPGTRLLVL.

This sequence joins TRBV13 and TRBJ2-2, with 8 bases lining up with TRBD2. Germline loops: CDR1 PRHDT, CDR2 FYEKMQ (reference sequence). This CDR3 spans 16 amino acids. V shed 4 bases and J 4 bases; nucleotides not matched to a gene: 8. DNA of the CDR3: TGTGCCAGCAGCTCGCCCGGGACTAGGGTCACCGGGGAGCTGTTTTTT. Translating gives CASSSPGTRVTGELFF.

V usage is TRBV3-1 (or the pseudogene TRBV3-2) and J usage is TRBJ1-4; the D gene is possibly TRBD1 (6 bases). The V end lost 3 bases, the J end lost 10 bases, and 15 bases lay between the germline ends. CDR1 LGHDT and CDR2 YNNKEL come from the germline V gene (reference sequence). The CDR3 spans 14 residues. The CDR3 spells CASSHGHREGKLFF. The CDR3 DNA reads as TGTGCCAGCAGCCATGGGCACAGGGAGGGAAAACTGTTTTTT.

CDR3 DNA: TGTGCCAGCAGGGATCGAAGCGGCTCCTATGGCTACACCTTC. Amino acid sequence: CASRDRSGSYGYTF. The chain combines TRBV13 with TRBJ1-2; the D is unclear. V lost 6 bases and J 4 bases, leaving 15 bases between the germline ends. Germline V CDR1 and CDR2: PRHDT, FYEKMQ (reference sequence). The CDR3 sequence is 14 residues long.